Listed below are T cell receptor beta chains from one sample, sequenced in a study of T-cell memory formation after mild COVID-19. TCRdb reprocessed the 5' RACE reads with MiXCR, giving one entry per CDR3 protein. Of some 150,000 distinct CDR3 sequences in the sample, over 6% were seen once. Sequenced: PBMCs or a T cell subset sorted from them (not recorded which). The receptor source for this set is an adult woman who had mild COVID-19 (a few samples of this study predate the infection). Cell type and time point are not known. CDR3s include the opening cysteine and the closing phenylalanine or tryptophan. D genes are given only for firm matches. Part of the rows lack a size; the others show once, few, many or a class for expanded clones.

abundance: -
v_gene: TRBV5-1
j_gene: TRBJ2-3
d_gene: TRBD2
CDR3nt: TGCGCCAGCAGTCCCGGGACTAGCGGAGGTAGCACAGATACGCAGTATTTT
CDR3aa: CASSPGTSGGSTDTQYF

abundance: many
v_gene: TRBV5-1
j_gene: TRBJ2-3
d_gene: TRBD1
CDR3nt: TGCGCCAGCAGCGGAGTGACAGGGAGCACAGATACGCAGTATTTT
CDR3aa: CASSGVTGSTDTQYF

abundance: few
v_gene: TRBV28
j_gene: TRBJ1-2
d_gene: -
CDR3nt: TGTGCCAGCAGTCGCGGGTGGCGGTTCTATGGCTACACCTTC
CDR3aa: CASSRGWRFYGYTF

abundance: -
v_gene: TRBV5-4
j_gene: TRBJ2-1
d_gene: -
CDR3nt: TGTGCCAGCAGCCTACCCGGACGGGAAGCCTCTGAGCAGTTCTTC
CDR3aa: CASSLPGREASEQFF

abundance: few
v_gene: TRBV11-2
j_gene: TRBJ1-2
d_gene: -
CDR3nt: TGTGCCAGCAGCTTAGAAGGTCCGGGTGGCTACACCTTC
CDR3aa: CASSLEGPGGYTF

abundance: few
v_gene: TRBV7-9
j_gene: TRBJ2-3
d_gene: TRBD1
CDR3nt: TGTGCCAGCAGCCGCGACCCGACAGGGGGATTAGATACGCAGTATTTT
CDR3aa: CASSRDPTGGLDTQYF

abundance: few
v_gene: TRBV4-1
j_gene: TRBJ1-6
d_gene: -
CDR3nt: TGCGCCAGCGGTGGGCGACATTCTTCACCCCTCCACTTT
CDR3aa: CASGGRHSSPLHF

abundance: many
v_gene: TRBV7-9
j_gene: TRBJ1-5
d_gene: TRBD1
CDR3nt: TGTGCCAGCAGCTTAATGACAGGGCTTCAGCCCCAGCATTTT
CDR3aa: CASSLMTGLQPQHF

abundance: many
v_gene: TRBV7-2
j_gene: TRBJ2-1
d_gene: -
CDR3nt: TGTGCCAGCAGCTCCGGATTGAAGGGGCTTAATGAGCAGTTCTTC
CDR3aa: CASSSGLKGLNEQFF

abundance: -
v_gene: TRBV12-3/TRBV12-4
j_gene: TRBJ2-3
d_gene: TRBD2
CDR3nt: TGTGCCAGCAGTTTTCGGACTAGCGGGTCTTCAGATACGCAGTATTTT
CDR3aa: CASSFRTSGSSDTQYF

abundance: -
v_gene: TRBV19
j_gene: TRBJ2-6
d_gene: -
CDR3nt: TGTGCCAGTAGTATTCTGGGGACGGGGGCCAACGTCCTGACTTTC
CDR3aa: CASSILGTGANVLTF

abundance: few
v_gene: TRBV6-1
j_gene: TRBJ1-3
d_gene: TRBD1
CDR3nt: TGTGCCAGCAGTGAAGGATTGGGAGACAGGGCTACCTCTGGAAACACCATATATTTT
CDR3aa: CASSEGLGDRATSGNTIYF

abundance: many
v_gene: TRBV5-1
j_gene: TRBJ1-4
d_gene: -
CDR3nt: TGCGCCAGCAGCTTGACAGCAACTAATGAAAAACTGTTTTTT
CDR3aa: CASSLTATNEKLFF

abundance: -
v_gene: TRBV11-2
j_gene: TRBJ2-1
d_gene: TRBD2
CDR3nt: TGTGCCAGCAGGGTTGGACTAGCTTCGTACAATGAGCAGTTCTTC
CDR3aa: CASRVGLASYNEQFF

abundance: many
v_gene: TRBV20-1
j_gene: TRBJ1-5
d_gene: -
CDR3nt: TGCAGTGCTAGACAGGGCAATCAGCCCCAGCATTTT
CDR3aa: CSARQGNQPQHF

abundance: many
v_gene: TRBV12-3/TRBV12-4
j_gene: TRBJ2-7
d_gene: -
CDR3nt: TGTGCCAGCAGTTTAAGTCCGGGCTGGCAGTACTTC
CDR3aa: CASSLSPGWQYF

abundance: many
v_gene: TRBV20-1
j_gene: TRBJ1-5
d_gene: -
CDR3nt: TGCAGTGCTAGTGATGACAGGAAGAGACAGCCCCAGCATTTT
CDR3aa: CSASDDRKRQPQHF

abundance: many
v_gene: TRBV4-1
j_gene: TRBJ2-6
d_gene: TRBD2
CDR3nt: TGCGCCAGCAGCCAAACTCTAGCGGGGACTAGCTCTGGGGCCAACGTCCTGACTTTC
CDR3aa: CASSQTLAGTSSGANVLTF

abundance: many
v_gene: TRBV6-5
j_gene: TRBJ2-7
d_gene: TRBD1
CDR3nt: TGTGCCAGCAGTTATCGACAGGGGTACTACGAGCAGTACTTC
CDR3aa: CASSYRQGYYEQYF

abundance: -
v_gene: TRBV5-5
j_gene: TRBJ2-6
d_gene: TRBD1
CDR3nt: TGTGCCAGCAGCATTCGGACAGGGTATGGGGCCAACGTCCTGACTTTC
CDR3aa: CASSIRTGYGANVLTF

abundance: many
v_gene: TRBV20-1
j_gene: TRBJ2-5
d_gene: TRBD1
CDR3nt: TGCAGTGGTCGGTCGGGACAGCTGTACCAAGAGACCCAGTACTTC
CDR3aa: CSGRSGQLYQETQYF

abundance: -
v_gene: TRBV20-1
j_gene: TRBJ1-2
d_gene: TRBD1
CDR3nt: TGCAGTGCTAGAGCCCCGGGACAGGGGACGGCCGCTAACTATGGCTACACCTTC
CDR3aa: CSARAPGQGTAANYGYTF

abundance: -
v_gene: TRBV29-1
j_gene: TRBJ2-5
d_gene: -
CDR3nt: TGCAGCGTTGGATCCTTACAGTACTTC
CDR3aa: CSVGSLQYF

abundance: many
v_gene: TRBV7-8
j_gene: TRBJ1-1
d_gene: TRBD1
CDR3nt: TGTGCCAGCAGCTCACTTTCGTGGGGACAGTCGAACACTGAAGCTTTCTTT
CDR3aa: CASSSLSWGQSNTEAFF

abundance: few
v_gene: TRBV6-4
j_gene: TRBJ2-1
d_gene: TRBD2
CDR3nt: TGTGCCAGCAGTCCCAGCGGGAGATGGACTGAGCAGTTCTTC
CDR3aa: CASSPSGRWTEQFF

abundance: few
v_gene: TRBV7-3
j_gene: TRBJ2-1
d_gene: TRBD2
CDR3nt: TGTGCCAGCAGCTCCGGACTAGCGGGGGGGAGTGAGCAGTTCTTC
CDR3aa: CASSSGLAGGSEQFF

abundance: many
v_gene: TRBV5-1
j_gene: TRBJ1-2
d_gene: -
CDR3nt: TGCGCCAGCGGGGAAGGGACGTTGTATGGCTACACCTTC
CDR3aa: CASGEGTLYGYTF

abundance: few
v_gene: TRBV29-1
j_gene: TRBJ2-3
d_gene: TRBD2
CDR3nt: TGCAGCGTTGAGGCCTTCCTAGCGGGAGGGTTAGATACGCAGTATTTT
CDR3aa: CSVEAFLAGGLDTQYF

abundance: -
v_gene: TRBV18
j_gene: TRBJ2-1
d_gene: TRBD2
CDR3nt: TGTGCCAGCTCATTGGGACTAGATCACAATGAGCAGTTCTTC
CDR3aa: CASSLGLDHNEQFF

abundance: many
v_gene: TRBV27
j_gene: TRBJ2-7
d_gene: -
CDR3nt: TGTGCCAGTACTTATAACCCTGGCTACGAGCAGTACTTC
CDR3aa: CASTYNPGYEQYF

abundance: -
v_gene: TRBV12-3/TRBV12-4
j_gene: TRBJ1-2
d_gene: TRBD1
CDR3nt: TGTGCCAGCAGCTTGAGGGCCGGGACAGGGAACCCCTATGGCTACACCTTC
CDR3aa: CASSLRAGTGNPYGYTF

abundance: -
v_gene: TRBV12-3/TRBV12-4
j_gene: TRBJ1-3
d_gene: TRBD1
CDR3nt: TGTGCCAGCAGTTTTTATAGTCGGTCAGGGACAGCTGGAAACACCATATATTTT
CDR3aa: CASSFYSRSGTAGNTIYF

abundance: many
v_gene: TRBV6-2/TRBV6-3
j_gene: TRBJ2-3
d_gene: -
CDR3nt: TGTGCCAGCAGCCTTTTTAGTGGGCGGACAGATACGCAGTATTTT
CDR3aa: CASSLFSGRTDTQYF

abundance: few
v_gene: TRBV20-1
j_gene: TRBJ1-4
d_gene: -
CDR3nt: TGCAGTGCCACCAACGGGTACGAAAAACTGTTTTTT
CDR3aa: CSATNGYEKLFF

abundance: -
v_gene: TRBV12-3/TRBV12-4
j_gene: TRBJ2-5
d_gene: -
CDR3nt: TGTGCCAGCACCGGACGGAACCAAGAGACCCAGTACTTC
CDR3aa: CASTGRNQETQYF

abundance: -
v_gene: TRBV3-1
j_gene: TRBJ2-1
d_gene: TRBD2
CDR3nt: TGTGCCAGCAGCCAAGGTCTAGCGGGAGTCTACAATGAGCAGTTCTTC
CDR3aa: CASSQGLAGVYNEQFF

abundance: many
v_gene: TRBV29-1
j_gene: TRBJ1-1
d_gene: TRBD1
CDR3nt: TGCAGCGCCTACGGACAGGGTTTGAACACTGAAGCTTTCTTT
CDR3aa: CSAYGQGLNTEAFF

abundance: few
v_gene: TRBV20-1
j_gene: TRBJ2-3
d_gene: TRBD2
CDR3nt: TGCAGTGCTAGCAGAGGGGTAGCGGGGGGCACAGATACGCAGTATTTT
CDR3aa: CSASRGVAGGTDTQYF

abundance: many
v_gene: TRBV20-1
j_gene: TRBJ2-7
d_gene: TRBD2
CDR3nt: TGCAGTGTTAGAGATCTCATGGGACTAGCGGGAGCGTACGAGCAGTACTTC
CDR3aa: CSVRDLMGLAGAYEQYF

abundance: -
v_gene: TRBV24-1
j_gene: TRBJ2-1
d_gene: -
CDR3nt: TGTGCCACCAGTGACCCGGACGGGAGCTCCTACAATGAGCAGTTCTTC
CDR3aa: CATSDPDGSSYNEQFF

abundance: -
v_gene: TRBV5-1
j_gene: TRBJ2-1
d_gene: TRBD2
CDR3nt: TGCGCCAGCAGCTCGGGACTAGCGGGGGGGTCCGGGTCCTACAATGAGCAGTTCTTC
CDR3aa: CASSSGLAGGSGSYNEQFF

abundance: -
v_gene: TRBV5-5
j_gene: TRBJ2-6
d_gene: -
CDR3nt: TGTGCCAGCAGCTTAAACCTCTACGGGAGCGGGGCCAACGTCCTGACTTTC
CDR3aa: CASSLNLYGSGANVLTF

abundance: many
v_gene: TRBV5-6
j_gene: TRBJ1-4
d_gene: -
CDR3nt: TGTGCCAGCAGCTCAAGCCGCTACCTTTTTCTTAATGAAAAACTGTTTTTT
CDR3aa: CASSSSRYLFLNEKLFF

abundance: few
v_gene: TRBV4-3
j_gene: TRBJ1-3
d_gene: -
CDR3nt: TGCGCCAGCAGCCAAGCGTTCGGGCAGGGTTCGGGAAACACCATATATTTT
CDR3aa: CASSQAFGQGSGNTIYF

abundance: few
v_gene: TRBV7-8
j_gene: TRBJ1-4
d_gene: -
CDR3nt: TGTGCCAGCAGCCAACACAGGAGTAATGAAAAACTGTTTTTT
CDR3aa: CASSQHRSNEKLFF

abundance: many
v_gene: TRBV7-9
j_gene: TRBJ1-2
d_gene: -
CDR3nt: TGTGCCAGCAGCGGCGAGACCGCTACCACCTATGGCTACACCTTC
CDR3aa: CASSGETATTYGYTF

abundance: -
v_gene: TRBV7-9
j_gene: TRBJ2-3
d_gene: -
CDR3nt: TGTGCCAGCAGCTTAGTAGCGTCGGCAGATACGCAGTATTTT
CDR3aa: CASSLVASADTQYF

abundance: many
v_gene: TRBV15
j_gene: TRBJ2-7
d_gene: -
CDR3nt: TGTGCCACCAGCAGAGATGGAGGAGGGACCCGGGTTATGGGCTACGAGCAGTACTTC
CDR3aa: CATSRDGGGTRVMGYEQYF

abundance: -
v_gene: TRBV20-1
j_gene: TRBJ2-7
d_gene: TRBD1
CDR3nt: TGCAGTGCTAGTGATGCCGGGACAGGGAAATACGAGCAGTACTTC
CDR3aa: CSASDAGTGKYEQYF

abundance: many
v_gene: TRBV10-3
j_gene: TRBJ2-3
d_gene: TRBD1
CDR3nt: TGTGCCATCAGTCCTGGACAGGATTCCACAGATACGCAGTATTTT
CDR3aa: CAISPGQDSTDTQYF

abundance: few
v_gene: TRBV3-1
j_gene: TRBJ1-2
d_gene: -
CDR3nt: TGTGCCAGCAGTGCCGGAGGGGTGTATGGCTACACCTTC
CDR3aa: CASSAGGVYGYTF